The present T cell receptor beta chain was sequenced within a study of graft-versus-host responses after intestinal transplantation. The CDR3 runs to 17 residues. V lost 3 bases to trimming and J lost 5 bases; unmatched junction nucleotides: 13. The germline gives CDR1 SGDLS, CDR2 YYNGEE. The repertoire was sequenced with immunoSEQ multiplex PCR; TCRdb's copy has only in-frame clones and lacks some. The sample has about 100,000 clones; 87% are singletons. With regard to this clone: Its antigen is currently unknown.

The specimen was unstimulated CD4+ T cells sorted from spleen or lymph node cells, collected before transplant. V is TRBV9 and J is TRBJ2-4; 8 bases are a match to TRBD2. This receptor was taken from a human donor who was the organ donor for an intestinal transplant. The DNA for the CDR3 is TGTGCCAGCAGCGCCTACTTGGGCGGGGGGCCGGAAAACATTCAGTACTTC. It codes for CASSAYLGGGPENIQYF.